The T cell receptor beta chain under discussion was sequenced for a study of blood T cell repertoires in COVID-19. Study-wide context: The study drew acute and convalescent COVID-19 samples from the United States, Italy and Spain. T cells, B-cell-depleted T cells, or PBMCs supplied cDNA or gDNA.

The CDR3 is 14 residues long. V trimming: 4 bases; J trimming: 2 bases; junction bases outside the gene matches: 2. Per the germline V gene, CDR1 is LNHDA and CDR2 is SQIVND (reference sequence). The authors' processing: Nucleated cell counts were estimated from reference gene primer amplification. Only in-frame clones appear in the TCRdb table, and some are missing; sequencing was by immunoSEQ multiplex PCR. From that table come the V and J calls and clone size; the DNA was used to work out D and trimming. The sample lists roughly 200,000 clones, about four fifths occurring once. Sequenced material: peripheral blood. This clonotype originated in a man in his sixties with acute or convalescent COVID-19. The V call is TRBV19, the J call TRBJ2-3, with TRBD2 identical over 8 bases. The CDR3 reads CASSSGGYTDTQYF. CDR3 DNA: TGTGCCAGTAGTAGCGGGGGGTACACAGATACGCAGTATTTT.